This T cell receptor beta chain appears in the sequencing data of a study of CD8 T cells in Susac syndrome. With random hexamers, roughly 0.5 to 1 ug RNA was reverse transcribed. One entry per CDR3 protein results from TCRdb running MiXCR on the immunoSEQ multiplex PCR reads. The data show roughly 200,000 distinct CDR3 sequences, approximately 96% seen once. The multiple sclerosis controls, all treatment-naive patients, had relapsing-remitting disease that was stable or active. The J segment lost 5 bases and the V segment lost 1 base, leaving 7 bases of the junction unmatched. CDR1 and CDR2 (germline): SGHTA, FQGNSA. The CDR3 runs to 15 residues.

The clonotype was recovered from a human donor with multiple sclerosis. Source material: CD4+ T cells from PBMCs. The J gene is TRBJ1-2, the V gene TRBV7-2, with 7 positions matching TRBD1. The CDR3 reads CASSLDNRGSYGYTF. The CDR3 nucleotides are TGTGCCAGCAGCTTAGATAACAGGGGATCATATGGCTACACCTTC. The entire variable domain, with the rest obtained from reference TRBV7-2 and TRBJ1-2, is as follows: GAGVSQSPSNKVTEKGKDVELRCDPISGHTALYWYRQSLGQGLEFLIYFQGNSAPDKSGLPSDRFSAERTGGSVSTLTIQRTQQEDSAVYLCASSLDNRGSYGYTFGSGTRLTVV.